These 8 T cell receptor beta chains were sequenced from one sample in a study of T-cell reconstitution after alpha-beta-depleted transplantation in children. Researchers prepared the TCRbeta library using unique molecular identifiers, the study reports. TCRdb used MiXCR to reprocess the PCR reads, holding one entry per CDR3 protein. The top ten clones hold about a tenth of a sample with around 250,000 distinct CDR3 sequences, approximately 9.6% of them seen once. Here the sequenced sample was PBMCs from the stem cell graft donor, taken from the stem cell graft. These receptors were collected from a human donor who donated a stem cell graft to a child with SCID.

This clonotype was seen more than once but under ten times. This chain connects TRBV10-3 to TRBJ2-7, with D unresolved. Germline loops: CDR1 ENHRY, CDR2 SYGVKD. The CDR3 spans 13 residues. V lost 2 bases, J lost 2 bases, and 7 bases lay in between. As DNA, the CDR3 is TGTGCCATCAGTGAGATCGGTACCTACGAGCAGTACTTC. It codes for CAISEIGTYEQYF.

Many counts were recorded for this clonotype. The rearrangement uses TRBV27 and TRBJ2-2; no definite D call. Between the trimmed V and J ends, which lost 5 bases and 4 bases, there was a span of 5 bases. The germline V gene has CDR1 MNHEY and CDR2 SMNVEV (reference sequence). The CDR3 spans 12 residues. CDR3 sequence: CASSPLTGELFF. Written as DNA, the CDR3 is TGTGCCAGCAGTCCACTCACCGGGGAGCTGTTTTTT.

This sequence joins TRBV27 and TRBJ1-1; D unclear. Trimming left V 5 bases short and J 4 bases short, with 23 bases between. This CDR3 is built from 17 residues. The germline gives CDR1 MNHEY, CDR2 SMNVEV (reference sequence). DNA of the CDR3: TGTGCCAGCAGTCCCTTCCCCATCGCGGGGAGACCCACTGAAGCTTTCTTT. It codes for CASSPFPIAGRPTEAFF.

The chain uses TRBV6-5 and TRBJ1-6; D gene unclear. Trimming cost V 5 bases and J 3 bases, with 8 bases left between them. Germline CDR1 is MNHEY and CDR2 is SVGAGI. The CDR3 is made up of 14 amino acids. As DNA, the CDR3 is TGTGCCAGCAGTCAAATGGGCTATAATTCACCCCTCCACTTT. Translating gives CASSQMGYNSPLHF.

There are a few counts of this clonotype. This chain links TRBV5-1 with TRBJ2-5, with D perhaps given as TRBD1 or TRBD2 (6 bases each). CDR1 and CDR2 from the germline V gene are SGHRS and YFSETQ. This CDR3 has 15 residues. The ends were cut back, 4 bases at V and 5 bases at J, with 18 bases in the middle. In DNA form, the CDR3 reads TGCGCCAGCAGCCCAGGGACAAAAAGCGGGGAGACCCAGTACTTC. Protein sequence: CASSPGTKSGETQYF.

A few counts support this clonotype. V gene TRBV20-1 combines with J gene TRBJ2-3, with 8 bases identical to TRBD2. This CDR3 spans 16 amino acids. Germline V gene data show CDR1 as DFQATT and CDR2 as SNEGSKA (reference sequence). Trimming took 2 bases from V and 6 from J; bases not matched to a gene: 13. CDR3 loop: CSARNQLAALGDTQYF. The CDR3 bases are TGCAGTGCTAGAAATCAACTAGCGGCCCTTGGGGATACGCAGTATTTT.

This clonotype was seen a handful of times. The chain has TRBV20-1 and TRBJ2-2, with 8 bases lining up with TRBD2. V trimming: 5 bases; J trimming: 4 bases; junction bases outside the gene matches: 6. CDR1 is DFQATT, CDR2 SNEGSKA, per germline (reference sequence). This CDR3 is 14 amino acids long. CDR3 residues: CSARGSGGTGELFF. The DNA of the CDR3 is TGCAGTGCTCGGGGCAGCGGGGGCACCGGGGAGCTGTTTTTT.

This chain connects TRBV6-1 to TRBJ2-1; 9 bases are a match to TRBD1. The V and J ends lost 6 bases and 3 bases, in that order; junction bases with no gene match: 12. This CDR3 has 17 amino acids. CDR1 and CDR2 from the germline V gene are MNHNS and SASEGT. The CDR3 spells CASSARDRAKIYNEQFF. The DNA for the CDR3 is TGTGCCAGCAGCGCCCGGGACAGGGCCAAAATCTACAATGAGCAGTTCTTC.